These 32 T cell receptor beta chains were all obtained from the same sample, sequenced in a study of T cell responses to AZD1222 COVID-19 vaccine. Method: immunoSEQ multiplex PCR; TCRdb's copy keeps in-frame clones and lacks some. The sample contains about 130,000 clones, approximately 85% of which appear only once. Sequences were derived from peripheral blood, sampled on day 0 of AZD1222 vaccination. The receptors stem from an adult in good health.

This clone was seen only a few times. The genes are TRBV7-9 and TRBJ2-7; D perhaps matches TRBD2 (7 bases). The V gene lost 4 bases and the J gene lost 6 bases, with 22 bases spanning the gap. This CDR3 has 16 residues. Germline values: CDR1 SEHNR, CDR2 FQNEAQ (reference sequence). CDR3 sequence: CASSSWGGYREREQYF. In nucleotides, the CDR3 is TGTGCCAGCAGCTCCTGGGGGGGGTACAGGGAGCGCGAGCAGTACTTC.

The chain uses TRBV10-3 and TRBJ2-1; D possibly corresponds to TRBD1 (6 bases). The germline V and J ends were trimmed by 2 bases and 2 bases, with 16 bases remaining between them. Germline CDR1 and CDR2: ENHRY and SYGVKD. The CDR3 extends over 17 amino acids. CDR3: CAISEGAGTPTYNEQFF. The DNA for the CDR3 is TGTGCCATCAGTGAGGGGGCCGGGACACCTACCTACAATGAGCAGTTCTTC.

V is TRBV30 and J is TRBJ1-4; no definite D call. In germline, CDR1 is GTSNPN, CDR2 SVGIG (reference sequence). V lost 3 bases and J 8 bases, leaving 13 bases between the germline ends. The CDR3 loop spans 13 amino acids. CDR3 sequence reads: CAWRPRNEEKLFF. CDR3 nucleotide sequence: TGTGCCTGGAGGCCTAGGAACGAAGAAAAACTGTTTTTT.

This rearrangement joins TRBV29-1 to TRBJ2-3; TRBD2 aligns across 10 bases. Looked up from germline, CDR1 is SQVTM and CDR2 is ANQGSEA. This CDR3 comprises 14 residues. The V and J ends lost 5 bases and 1 base, in that order; junction bases with no gene match: 3. The DNA of the CDR3 is TGCAGCGTTTACAGCGGGAGGGGCACAGATACGCAGTATTTT. Its translation: CSVYSGRGTDTQYF.

The chain has TRBV10-3 and TRBJ1-1; possibly TRBD1 for D (6 bases). Trimming took 0 bases from V and 6 from J, leaving 14 bases between them. This CDR3 has 15 residues. Germline loops: CDR1 ENHRY, CDR2 SYGVKD. The CDR3 spells CAISESTGLRSEAFF. The CDR3 DNA sequence: TGTGCCATCAGTGAGTCCACAGGGCTAAGGTCTGAAGCTTTCTTT.

The J gene is TRBJ1-1, the V gene TRBV6-2 or TRBV6-3; D uncertain. V was cut by 6 bases and J by 2 bases, with 19 bases left in between. Germline CDR1 and CDR2: MNHEY and SVGEGT. The CDR3 sequence is 16 residues long. Written as DNA, the CDR3 is TGTGCCAGCAGCAACCATTTACTCCAGGTAAACACTGAAGCTTTCTTT. This encodes CASSNHLLQVNTEAFF.

V gene TRBV9 combines with J gene TRBJ2-1, with TRBD2 as a possible D gene (5 bases). The CDR3 runs 13 residues. The germline V gene encodes CDR1 SGDLS and CDR2 YYNGEE. V gave up 0 bases and J gave up 7 bases, with 8 bases separating them. In DNA form, the CDR3 reads TGTGCCAGCAGCGTAGCTACGGGAAATGAGCAGTTCTTC. Translating gives CASSVATGNEQFF.

V and J are TRBV4-2 and TRBJ2-7; D gene unclear. This CDR3 spans 14 amino acids. Trimming cost V 1 base and J 2 bases, with 9 bases left between them. In germline, CDR1 is LGHNA, CDR2 YNFKEQ. The CDR3 region is CASSQGLSPYEQYF. DNA of the CDR3: TGTGCCAGCAGCCAAGGGCTATCTCCCTACGAGCAGTACTTC.

The chain has TRBV6-2 or TRBV6-3 and TRBJ1-2; perhaps TRBD1 as D (5 bases). In germline, CDR1 is MNHEY, CDR2 SVGEGT. CDR3 length equals 14 residues. V was cut by 4 bases and J by 3 bases, with 12 bases left in between. The CDR3 DNA is TGTGCCAGCAGTTTACCGATGGGGGACTATGGCTACACCTTC. The encoded protein is CASSLPMGDYGYTF.

The sample holds a few counts of this clone. This sequence joins TRBV9 and TRBJ1-3; perhaps TRBD1 as D (5 bases). Trimming stripped 3 bases from V and 0 bases from J, with 13 bases between. This CDR3 has 16 residues. The germline V gene encodes CDR1 SGDLS and CDR2 YYNGEE. The CDR3 DNA reads as TGTGCCAGCAGCGCGCAGGGAGCCGTCTCTGGAAACACCATATATTTT. This translates into CASSAQGAVSGNTIYF.

This chain connects TRBV9 to TRBJ2-7; TRBD2 matches 10 bases. Germline trimming cut 1 base from V and 6 bases from J; bases unmatched to any gene: 4. The CDR3 length is 14 residues. Germline lookup yields CDR1 SGDLS and CDR2 YYNGEE. In nucleotides, the CDR3 is TGTGCCAGCAGCGTACTAGCGGGAGTCGGCGAGCAGTACTTC. Translation: CASSVLAGVGEQYF. Variable domain in full (rest from reference TRBV9 and TRBJ2-7): DSGVTQTPKHLITATGQRVTLRCSPRSGDLSVYWYQQSLDQGLQFLIQYYNGEERAKGNILERFSAQQFPDLHSELNLSSLELGDSALYFCASSVLAGVGEQYFGPGTRLTVT.

V usage is TRBV6-1 and J usage is TRBJ2-7; 11 nucleotides match TRBD2. CDR1 MNHNS and CDR2 SASEGT come from the germline V gene. This CDR3 spans 18 amino acids. J lost 2 bases, V lost 4 bases, and 13 bases had no gene match. Written as DNA, the CDR3 is TGTGCCAGCAGTGGGGTAAGGCTAGCGGGAGGTCTGACCTACGAGCAGTACTTC. Its protein product is CASSGVRLAGGLTYEQYF.

The rearrangement uses TRBV19 and TRBJ1-5, with D unclear. This CDR3 has 14 residues. CDR1 is LNHDA, CDR2 SQIVND, per germline (reference sequence). V was pared by 7 bases and J by 0 bases, with 10 bases between. CDR3 DNA sequence: TGTGCCAGTACTTATACCTATAGCAATCAGCCCCAGCATTTT. Translation gives CASTYTYSNQPQHF.

This chain uses TRBV5-1 with TRBJ2-1; TRBD2 might be the D (5 bases). V was clipped by 4 bases and J by 3 bases, with 17 bases between them. The CDR3 is 16 amino acids. Per the germline V gene, CDR1 is SGHRS and CDR2 is YFSETQ. Here the CDR3 DNA reads TGCGCCAGCAGCCCCCGAAGGTTTGGACTCTACAATGAGCAGTTCTTC. As protein: CASSPRRFGLYNEQFF.

This clone was counted a few times. The rearrangement uses TRBV10-2 and TRBJ1-6; the D gene is possibly TRBD1 (5 bases). CDR3 length: 16 amino acids. Germline V gene lookup returns CDR1 WSHSY and CDR2 SAAADI. Trimming pared 3 bases from V and 6 bases from J, leaving 15 bases between. DNA for the CDR3: TGCGCCAGCAGTGACCTCGGGGCAGGACTTAATTCACCCCTCCACTTT. Encoded protein: CASSDLGAGLNSPLHF.

The gene calls are TRBV12-3 or TRBV12-4 and TRBJ1-6; the D is unclear. The CDR3 sequence is 12 residues long. Trimming left V 5 bases short and J 10 bases short, with 9 bases between. As DNA, the CDR3 is TGTGCCAGCAGTCTATCTAGCTCACCCCTCCACTTT. It codes for CASSLSSSPLHF.

The chain recombines TRBV19 with TRBJ1-4, with 10 nucleotides matching TRBD1. CDR1 is LNHDA, CDR2 SQIVND, per germline (reference sequence). The junction had 7 bases not matched to a gene; V was cut back by 10 bases and J by 2 bases. CDR3 length equals 15 residues. The CDR3 is CATRDRGPTNEKLFF. The CDR3 nucleotides read TGTGCCACCCGGGACAGGGGACCGACTAATGAAAAACTGTTTTTT.

This clone has a single count. The V gene is TRBV18, the J gene TRBJ2-5; unclear D gene. Germline values: CDR1 KGHSH, CDR2 LQKENI. V dropped 5 bases and J dropped 4 bases, with 8 bases sitting between them. The CDR3 runs 12 residues. The CDR3, as DNA: TGTGCCAGCTCAACCACCGTAGAGACCCAGTACTTC. Translation gives CASSTTVETQYF.

The chain uses TRBV6-5 and TRBJ1-5; perhaps TRBD1 as D (5 bases). Germline V gives CDR1 MNHEY, CDR2 SVGAGI. CDR3 size: 16 residues. Trimming removed 2 bases at V and 5 bases at J, with 16 bases between. This chain's CDR3 is CASSYLGQGVDQPQHF. The CDR3 DNA sequence: TGTGCCAGCAGTTACCTCGGTCAGGGAGTCGATCAGCCCCAGCATTTT.

This clone was detected a few times. This sample includes further DNA sequences coding for the same CDR3. This chain joins TRBV10-3 and TRBJ1-1; 8 positions match TRBD1. The junction had 3 bases not matched to a gene; V was cut back by 2 bases and J by 4 bases. CDR1 is ENHRY, CDR2 SYGVKD, per germline. CDR3 length: 14 amino acids. The CDR3 region is CAISEGTGGTEAFF. The DNA of the CDR3 is TGTGCCATCAGTGAGGGGACAGGTGGCACTGAAGCTTTCTTT.

The chain carries TRBV3-1 (or the pseudogene TRBV3-2) and TRBJ2-5, with no clear D. Germline CDR1 and CDR2: LGHDT and YNNKEL (reference sequence). This CDR3 has 12 amino acids. Trimming removed 5 bases at V and 5 bases at J, with 9 bases between. The chain's CDR3 is CASSGLGETQYF. In nucleotides, the CDR3 is TGTGCCAGCAGCGGGCTAGGGGAGACCCAGTACTTC.

The rearrangement links TRBV12-3 or TRBV12-4 to TRBJ2-5, with D perhaps TRBD2 (6 bases). Trimming removed 8 bases from V and 5 bases from J, with 12 bases in between. The CDR3 loop spans 12 amino acids. This CDR3 reads CASGTLHETQYF. The CDR3 coding sequence is TGTGCCAGCGGGACTCTGCACGAGACCCAGTACTTC.

The chain combines TRBV30 with TRBJ1-2; weak D call: TRBD1 (5 bases). V was clipped by 5 bases and J by 8 bases, with 21 bases between them. From germline, CDR1 is GTSNPN and CDR2 SVGIG (reference sequence). CDR3 length: 14 amino acids. The CDR3 loop is CAWGEPGGALGYTF. Written as DNA, the CDR3 is TGTGCCTGGGGGGAACCGGGGGGTGCTTTGGGCTACACCTTC.

This sequence joins TRBV9 and TRBJ2-1, with 10 bases lining up with TRBD2. This CDR3 region has 17 residues. Per the germline V gene, CDR1 is SGDLS and CDR2 is YYNGEE. V trimming: 4 bases; J trimming: 4 bases; junction bases outside the gene matches: 11. The chain's CDR3 is CASSPRIAGGSYNEQFF. CDR3 bases: TGTGCCAGCAGCCCCCGAATAGCGGGAGGTTCTTACAATGAGCAGTTCTTC.

CDR3 nucleotides: TGTGCCAGCAGAGGACAGGGAGGTAATTCACCCCTCCACTTT. This encodes CASRGQGGNSPLHF. This chain connects TRBV6-5 to TRBJ1-6, with 8 positions matching TRBD1. Germline V lookup: CDR1 MNHEY, CDR2 SVGAGI. This CDR3 is built from 14 residues. The junction had 4 bases not matched to a gene; V was cut back by 6 bases and J by 6 bases.

The V gene is TRBV5-6, the J gene TRBJ1-5; perhaps TRBD1 as D (6 bases). Germline V CDR1 and CDR2: SGHDT, YYEEEE. Trimming shortened V by 4 bases and J by 3 bases, and 11 bases separated the two germline ends. The CDR3 has 14 residues. CDR3 in amino acids: CASSPQGNNQPQHF. In DNA, the CDR3 is TGTGCCAGCAGCCCCCAGGGGAACAATCAGCCCCAGCATTTT.

The chain carries TRBV21-1 and TRBJ1-5; the table's D call TRBD1 went unverified against the DNA. TRBV21-1 is a recognized pseudogene. The CDR3 extends over 15 amino acids. The CDR3, as DNA: TGTGCCAGCAAGGGCACAGGGCATAGCAATCAGCCCCAGCATTTT. This codes for CASKGTGHSNQPQHF.

This clone appeared a single time. This chain uses TRBV4-2 with TRBJ2-7, with a tentative D call TRBD2 (5 bases). Trimming cost V 0 bases and J 5 bases, with 8 bases left between them. This CDR3 spans 13 amino acids. Germline V gene lookup returns CDR1 LGHNA and CDR2 YNFKEQ. CDR3 loop: CASSQDPSNEQYF. The CDR3 DNA reads as TGTGCCAGCAGCCAAGACCCTAGCAACGAGCAGTACTTC.

The chain recombines TRBV9 with TRBJ1-1; the match to TRBD1 covers 10 bases. Germline CDR1 and CDR2: SGDLS and YYNGEE. The CDR3 sequence is 15 residues long. V trimming: 4 bases; J trimming: 6 bases; junction bases outside the gene matches: 9. The CDR3 region has the DNA TGTGCCAGCAGCCTCCTGGGACAGGGGTGGGCTGAAGCTTTCTTT. Encoded protein: CASSLLGQGWAEAFF.

This chain's CDR3 is CASSEPGLARINYGYTF. CDR3 nucleotide sequence: TGTGCCAGCAGTGAACCGGGACTGGCCAGGATTAACTATGGCTACACCTTC. V is TRBV6-1 and J is TRBJ1-2; tentative D call: TRBD1 (5 bases). Trimming took off 2 bases at V and 1 base at J, with 17 bases between the two ends. The CDR3 spans 17 residues. Germline CDR1 and CDR2: MNHNS and SASEGT.

The rearrangement joins TRBV18 to TRBJ2-1; D not resolved. Trimming cost V 6 bases and J 5 bases, with 23 bases left between them. Per the germline V gene, CDR1 is KGHSH and CDR2 is LQKENI. This CDR3 has 17 residues. The CDR3 loop is CASSPAMMGMSDNEQFF. The CDR3 coding sequence is TGTGCCAGCTCCCCCGCGATGATGGGAATGTCGGACAATGAGCAGTTCTTC.

This chain links TRBV6-1 with TRBJ2-2; no clear D gene. V gave up 3 bases and J gave up 5 bases, with 16 bases separating them. Germline-derived CDR1 and CDR2 are MNHNS and SASEGT. The CDR3 sequence is 16 residues long. Written as DNA, the CDR3 is TGTGCCAGCAGTGACCTTTCCGGAACTGGGACCGGGGAGCTGTTTTTT. The encoded protein is CASSDLSGTGTGELFF.